Following are 31 T cell receptor beta chains from one sample sequenced in a study of T cell repertoires in cytomegalovirus infection. In TCRdb, the reads were re-called with MiXCR into one record per CDR3 protein. In the table there are 400,000 or so distinct CDR3 sequences, roughly 18% of which are singletons. The sample consisted of PBMCs. The source is a human donor in good health (CMV status not recorded). Some clones in this sample may be carry-over from other donors' samples.

The genes are TRBV2 and TRBJ1-1; 12 bases agree with TRBD1. The junction had 9 bases not matched to a gene; V was cut back by 3 bases and J by 1 base. The CDR3 is 18 amino acids. Looked up from germline, CDR1 is SNHLY and CDR2 is FYNNEI. CDR3 loop: CASSDPSGTGGPNTEAFF. The CDR3, as DNA: TGTGCCAGCAGTGATCCTTCGGGGACAGGGGGCCCGAACACTGAAGCTTTCTTT.

This clonotype has a count of ten or more. The chain uses TRBV7-2 and TRBJ2-7, with no clear D. The V end was cut by 3 bases, the J end by 3 bases, with 9 bases between. This CDR3 has 13 amino acids. CDR1 is SGHTA, CDR2 FQGNSA, per germline. This CDR3 is CASSFVLRYEQYF. CDR3 in DNA: TGTGCCAGCAGCTTTGTCCTTCGCTACGAGCAGTACTTC.

This clonotype occurred many times. V is TRBV7-2 and J is TRBJ2-5, with a possible D match to TRBD2 (6 bases). The V gene's germline CDR1 is SGHTA and CDR2 FQGNSA. V was clipped by 1 base and J by 8 bases, with 23 bases between them. CDR3 length equals 17 residues. The CDR3 reads CASSLGGNRPDQGTQYF. The CDR3 nucleotides are TGTGCCAGCAGCTTAGGCGGGAACAGGCCGGACCAAGGAACCCAGTACTTC.

This clonotype has at least ten counts. The chain is built from TRBV7-2 and TRBJ2-5; 10 bases align to TRBD2. Germline lookup yields CDR1 SGHTA and CDR2 FQGNSA. CDR3 length: 14 residues. The trim removed 5 bases at V and 5 bases at J, leaving 5 bases unmatched. Here the CDR3 DNA reads TGTGCCAGCAGCCGGAAGACTAGCGGGGAGACCCAGTACTTC. Protein product: CASSRKTSGETQYF.

The sample holds many counts of this clonotype. This rearrangement joins TRBV9 to TRBJ2-1, with D possibly TRBD2 on 6 matching bases. The V end was cut by 0 bases, the J end by 9 bases, with 16 bases between. The germline gives CDR1 SGDLS, CDR2 YYNGEE. CDR3 length: 15 amino acids. The CDR3 loop reads CASSVEVGGGIEQFF. The CDR3 bases are TGTGCCAGCAGCGTAGAGGTAGGCGGAGGGATTGAGCAGTTCTTC.

This clonotype was seen at least ten times. The chain joins TRBV7-9 to TRBJ2-5; TRBD1 matches 7 bases. J was trimmed by 9 bases and V by 4 bases; bases with no gene match: 11. This CDR3 region has 14 residues. CDR1 and CDR2 from the germline V gene are SEHNR and FQNEAQ (reference sequence). The CDR3 is CASSYPDRWMAQYF. CDR3 DNA sequence: TGTGCCAGCAGCTACCCGGACAGGTGGATGGCCCAGTACTTC. Full variable domain (outside the CDR3, taken from reference TRBV7-9 and TRBJ2-5): DTGVSQNPRHKITKRGQNVTFRCDPISEHNRLYWYRQTLGQGPEFLTYFQNEAQLEKSRLLSDRFSAERPKGSFSTLEIQRTEQGDSAMYLCASSYPDRWMAQYFGPGTRLLVL.

The V and J genes are TRBV5-1 and TRBJ2-7; 11 positions match TRBD1. This CDR3 region has 17 residues. Germline values: CDR1 SGHRS, CDR2 YFSETQ. The V segment lost 3 bases and the J segment 1 base; nucleotides outside the gene matches: 9. The CDR3 DNA is TGCGCCAGCAGCTCCGGACAGGGGGCGGGTGGATCCTACGAGCAGTACTTC. Protein: CASSSGQGAGGSYEQYF.

This clonotype turned up a few times. The V and J genes are TRBV29-1 and TRBJ2-3; 8 bases agree with TRBD2. The CDR3 runs 13 residues. The junction had 4 bases not matched to a gene; V was cut back by 5 bases and J by 3 bases. CDR1 and CDR2 (germline): SQVTM, ANQGSEA. This CDR3 reads CSVPAGATDTQYF. DNA of the CDR3: TGCAGCGTTCCAGCGGGGGCAACAGATACGCAGTATTTT.

The chain joins TRBV6-1 to TRBJ1-1, with a tentative D call TRBD1 (5 bases). This CDR3 contains 14 residues. The V end was cut by 7 bases, the J end by 1 base, with 13 bases between. CDR1 is MNHNS and CDR2 is SASEGT in the germline V gene. CDR3 in amino acids: CASTGRQRNTEAFF. The DNA for the CDR3 is TGTGCCAGCACCGGAAGACAGCGGAACACTGAAGCTTTCTTT.

The chain combines TRBV24-1 with TRBJ2-1; the match to TRBD2 covers 9 bases. The CDR3 totals 18 residues. CDR1 is KGHDR, CDR2 SFDVKD, per germline. J was trimmed by 5 bases and V by 3 bases; bases with no gene match: 13. The CDR3 here is CATSDPPAGSGGNNEQFF. The DNA of the CDR3 is TGTGCCACCAGTGATCCCCCCGCCGGTAGCGGGGGCAACAATGAGCAGTTCTTC.

This clonotype has only a few counts. V gene TRBV20-1 combines with J gene TRBJ2-3; the D gene is possibly TRBD2 (5 bases). This CDR3 comprises 13 residues. CDR1 and CDR2 (germline): DFQATT, SNEGSKA (reference sequence). V was cut by 8 bases and J by 0 bases, with 12 bases left in between. In nucleotides, the CDR3 is TGCAGTCCATTTCGGACTAGCACAGATACGCAGTATTTT. It yields the protein CSPFRTSTDTQYF.

The V gene is TRBV29-1, the J gene TRBJ1-1; the D gene is possibly TRBD1 (5 bases). The CDR3 has 15 residues. Between the trimmed V and J ends, which lost 7 bases and 1 base, there was a span of 19 bases. Per the germline V gene, CDR1 is SQVTM and CDR2 is ANQGSEA. The DNA for the CDR3 is TGCAGCGCCCGAGATCCTACAGGTGGGAACACTGAAGCTTTCTTT. Protein: CSARDPTGGNTEAFF.

This clonotype came up a few times. The chain couples TRBV12-3 or TRBV12-4 to TRBJ1-1, with D unresolved. Deletions cut 7 bases from V and 7 bases from J, with 16 bases between. The CDR3 has 13 amino acids. CDR3 protein: CASTPGGAGEAFF. The CDR3 bases are TGTGCCAGCACCCCGGGTGGAGCGGGTGAAGCTTTCTTT.

The table lists this clonotype with many counts. V usage is TRBV7-2 and J usage is TRBJ2-5; 12 nucleotides match TRBD2. After removal of 7 bases from V and 4 bases from J, the junction contained 7 bases not matched to a gene. The V gene's germline CDR1 is SGHTA and CDR2 FQGNSA. This CDR3 has 15 amino acids. The CDR3 region has the DNA TGTGCCAGCAAAGAAGGACTAGCGGGGCTAGAGACCCAGTACTTC. It specifies CASKEGLAGLETQYF.

J is TRBJ2-5 and V is TRBV4-2, with D possibly being TRBD2 (6 bases). This CDR3 is built from 17 residues. Germline CDR1 and CDR2: LGHNA and YNFKEQ. V dropped 0 bases and J dropped 2 bases, with 16 bases sitting between them. The CDR3 sequence is CASSQETSRAGQETQYF. The CDR3 DNA sequence: TGTGCCAGCAGCCAAGAAACCTCGCGGGCGGGGCAAGAGACCCAGTACTTC.

There are a few counts of this clonotype. J is TRBJ1-2 and V is TRBV10-3; 8 nucleotides align to TRBD1. Germline CDR1 reads ENHRY; CDR2 reads SYGVKD. CDR3 size: 17 residues. Unmatched junction bases numbered 16, after V lost 6 bases and J lost 4 bases. DNA for the CDR3: TGTGCCATCAGCCAAGTCCCGGGACAGGTTGGAGGCTATGGCTACACCTTC. Its protein product is CAISQVPGQVGGYGYTF.

The chain is built from TRBV27 and TRBJ1-4; maybe TRBD1 (6 bases). Trimming cost V 9 bases and J 5 bases, with 16 bases left between them. The CDR3 runs 14 residues. CDR1 is MNHEY, CDR2 SMNVEV, per germline (reference sequence). CDR3 bases: TGTGCCAGGACAGGACAAAGGGCGAATGAAAAACTGTTTTTT. This encodes CARTGQRANEKLFF.

The genes are TRBV5-1 and TRBJ2-3, with D tentatively TRBD1 (5 bases). Trimming pared 4 bases from V and 2 bases from J, leaving 8 bases between. The V gene's germline CDR1 is SGHRS and CDR2 YFSETQ. The CDR3 runs 13 residues. The CDR3 spells CASSAGFTDTQYF. CDR3 DNA: TGCGCCAGCAGCGCAGGGTTCACAGATACGCAGTATTTT.

This clonotype was seen ten or more times. The chain combines TRBV10-2 with TRBJ2-1; D is ambiguous. Trimming took 0 bases from V and 8 from J, leaving 17 bases between them. The CDR3 totals 16 residues. Germline CDR1 and CDR2: WSHSY and SAAADI. The CDR3 DNA reads as TGCGCCAGCAGTGAGTCTAGCCTCCCCTCCCGGGATGAGCAGTTCTTC. Its translation is CASSESSLPSRDEQFF.

The chain joins TRBV29-1 to TRBJ2-5, with D hard to call. The CDR3 runs 15 residues. The germline V and J ends were trimmed by 0 bases and 5 bases, with 16 bases remaining between them. Germline values: CDR1 SQVTM, CDR2 ANQGSEA. Here the CDR3 reads CSVEDPRNEQETQYF. In DNA, the CDR3 is TGCAGCGTTGAAGACCCCAGGAACGAGCAGGAGACCCAGTACTTC.

This clonotype was picked up a small number of times. The V gene is TRBV12-3 or TRBV12-4, the J gene TRBJ2-3; 7 bases align to TRBD2. Trimming took 5 bases from V and 2 from J; bases not matched to a gene: 7. CDR3 size: 15 residues. The CDR3, as DNA: TGTGCCAGCAGTCCGACTAGCCCAACCACAGATACGCAGTATTTT. It translates to CASSPTSPTTDTQYF.

This clonotype occurred many times. The chain carries TRBV20-1 and TRBJ2-7; the D gene is possibly TRBD2 (5 bases). CDR1 is DFQATT and CDR2 is SNEGSKA in the germline V gene (reference sequence). The CDR3 totals 13 residues. V was pared by 3 bases and J by 6 bases, with 15 bases between. CDR3 DNA sequence: TGCAGTGCTAGGGAGACTACCAGTTCCGAGCAGTACTTC. Residues: CSARETTSSEQYF.

This clonotype has more than one count but fewer than ten. The gene calls are TRBV7-2 and TRBJ1-2; 10 bases line up with TRBD1. The CDR3 totals 14 residues. V shed 3 bases, J shed 2 bases, and the junction held 0 bases outside the gene matches. Germline V CDR1 and CDR2: SGHTA, FQGNSA. CDR3 residues: CASSLDRGNYGYTF. In nucleotides, the CDR3 is TGTGCCAGCAGCTTGGACAGGGGGAACTATGGCTACACCTTC.

The chain couples TRBV5-8 to TRBJ2-7, with a weak D call TRBD2 (5 bases). Per the germline V gene, CDR1 is SGHTS and CDR2 is YDEGEE. Trimming shortened V by 3 bases and J by 3 bases, and 10 bases separated the two germline ends. The CDR3 contains 13 residues. The CDR3 here is CASSSDLIYEQYF. The DNA of the CDR3 is TGTGCCAGCAGCTCGGACTTGATCTACGAGCAGTACTTC.

Ten or more counts support this clonotype. The chain links TRBV11-1 to TRBJ2-1; D possibly corresponds to TRBD2 (7 bases). V was clipped by 0 bases and J by 5 bases, with 14 bases between them. CDR3 length: 16 amino acids. The germline V gene encodes CDR1 SGHAT and CDR2 FQDESV (reference sequence). The CDR3 DNA follows: TGTGCCAGCAGCTTAGCGGGGGGGCCGGGAGACAATGAGCAGTTCTTC. It translates to CASSLAGGPGDNEQFF.

As DNA, the CDR3 is TGTGCCAGTAGTGTTCCTACAGGGATCCACAATGAGCAGTTCTTC. Translated, it gives CASSVPTGIHNEQFF. The chain links TRBV19 to TRBJ2-1; tentatively, D is TRBD1 (6 bases). The CDR3 is 15 residues long. V was clipped by 5 bases and J by 5 bases, with 16 bases between them. CDR1 is LNHDA, CDR2 SQIVND, per germline (reference sequence). Based on the CDR3 plus reference TRBV19 and TRBJ2-1, the full variable domain is DGGITQSPKYLFRKEGQNVTLSCEQNLNHDAMYWYRQDPGQGLRLIYYSQIVNDFQKGDIAEGYSVSREKKESFPLTVTSAQKNPTAFYLCASSVPTGIHNEQFFGPGTRLTVL.

The table lists this clonotype with many counts. The chain combines TRBV10-3 with TRBJ2-7, with D perhaps matching TRBD1 (6 bases). Trimming removed 0 bases from V and 3 bases from J, with 9 bases in between. The CDR3 totals 14 residues. In germline, CDR1 is ENHRY, CDR2 SYGVKD. The CDR3 spells CAISESEGGYEQYF. In DNA form, the CDR3 reads TGTGCCATCAGTGAGTCGGAAGGGGGCTACGAGCAGTACTTC.

In its sample, this clonotype was seen many times. The rearrangement uses TRBV11-1 and TRBJ2-3; 12 bases match TRBD2. The CDR3 covers 16 residues. The V and J ends lost 5 bases and 1 base, in that order; junction bases with no gene match: 4. Per the germline V gene, CDR1 is SGHAT and CDR2 is FQDESV (reference sequence). The CDR3 protein is CASSLRTSGGTDTQYF. The CDR3, as DNA: TGTGCCAGCAGCCTTAGGACTAGCGGGGGCACAGATACGCAGTATTTT. Combining the CDR3 with reference TRBV11-1 and TRBJ2-3 gives the whole variable domain EAEVAQSPRYKITEKSQAVAFWCDPISGHATLYWYRQILGQGPELLVQFQDESVVDDSQLPKDRFSAERLKGVDSTLKIQPAELGDSAMYLCASSLRTSGGTDTQYFGPGTRLTVL.

This clonotype was recorded a few times. The chain uses TRBV5-6 and TRBJ1-5; TRBD1 matches at 7 bases. Trimming removed 2 bases from V and 5 bases from J; junction bases left unmatched: 10. The germline V gene has CDR1 SGHDT and CDR2 YYEEEE. The CDR3 totals 16 residues. The CDR3 nucleotides are TGTGCCAGCAGCTTTTACCGGGACAGCAAATATCAGCCCCAGCATTTT. It specifies CASSFYRDSKYQPQHF.

The sample holds many counts of this clonotype. The chain joins TRBV7-2 to TRBJ2-6; tentative D call: TRBD2 (5 bases). The V and J ends lost 5 bases and 0 bases respectively, with 8 bases between them. Per the germline V gene, CDR1 is SGHTA and CDR2 is FQGNSA. CDR3 length: 15 amino acids. CDR3 region: CASSPGYSGANVLTF. The CDR3 region has the DNA TGTGCCAGCAGCCCGGGGTACTCTGGGGCCAACGTCCTGACTTTC.

This clonotype was counted at least ten times. V is TRBV11-2 and J is TRBJ2-3, with D hard to call. Per the germline V gene, CDR1 is SGHAT and CDR2 is FQNNGV. V dropped 7 bases and J dropped 6 bases, with 8 bases sitting between them. The CDR3 spans 11 residues. CDR3 in amino acids: CASTEADTQYF. CDR3 coding DNA: TGTGCCAGCACCGAGGCGGATACGCAGTATTTT. The entire variable domain, with the rest obtained from reference TRBV11-2 and TRBJ2-3, is as follows: EAGVAQSPRYKIIEKRQSVAFWCNPISGHATLYWYQQILGQGPKLLIQFQNNGVVDDSQLPKDRFSAERLKGVDSTLKIQPAKLEDSAVYLCASTEADTQYFGPGTRLTVL.